This T cell receptor beta chain emerged from a study of blood T cell repertoires in COVID-19. Using immunoSEQ multiplex PCR, the repertoire was profiled, and TCRdb retains in-frame clones only, with some absent. Of approximately 180,000 clones listed, approximately 86% were seen once; the top ten hold less than 5.5%. This CDR3 comprises 14 residues. CDR1 is LGHDT, CDR2 YNNKEL, per germline (reference sequence). Between the trimmed V and J ends, which lost 4 bases and 5 bases, there was a span of 14 bases. The specimen was PBMCs or T cells enriched from blood (not recorded which). The sequence came from a woman aged 60-75 years with acute COVID-19. The chain uses TRBV3-1 (or the pseudogene TRBV3-2) and TRBJ1-2; unclear D gene. In DNA form, the CDR3 reads TGTGCCAGCAGCCCCATGATGGCGGCTTATGGCTACACCTTC. Its translation is CASSPMMAAYGYTF.